This T cell receptor (beta chain) was obtained from a study of T cell changes during pregnancy in multiple sclerosis. CDR1 and CDR2 (germline): SGHDT, YYEEEE. Trimming took 4 bases from V and 4 from J, leaving 14 bases between them. This CDR3 is built from 14 residues. The protocol was immunoSEQ multiplex PCR, while the TCRdb copy is restricted to in-frame clones and leaves out a portion. The sample holds over 100,000 clones, around 90% seen once. The source was peripheral blood, collected in the third trimester of pregnancy. This TCR came from a female donor with multiple sclerosis, enrolled in a pregnancy study. The genes are TRBV5-6 and TRBJ1-2, with TRBD1 as a possible D gene (5 bases). CDR3 in DNA: TGTGCCAGCAGCAAAGGGGCGGTTATCTATGGCTACACCTTC. It encodes CASSKGAVIYGYTF.